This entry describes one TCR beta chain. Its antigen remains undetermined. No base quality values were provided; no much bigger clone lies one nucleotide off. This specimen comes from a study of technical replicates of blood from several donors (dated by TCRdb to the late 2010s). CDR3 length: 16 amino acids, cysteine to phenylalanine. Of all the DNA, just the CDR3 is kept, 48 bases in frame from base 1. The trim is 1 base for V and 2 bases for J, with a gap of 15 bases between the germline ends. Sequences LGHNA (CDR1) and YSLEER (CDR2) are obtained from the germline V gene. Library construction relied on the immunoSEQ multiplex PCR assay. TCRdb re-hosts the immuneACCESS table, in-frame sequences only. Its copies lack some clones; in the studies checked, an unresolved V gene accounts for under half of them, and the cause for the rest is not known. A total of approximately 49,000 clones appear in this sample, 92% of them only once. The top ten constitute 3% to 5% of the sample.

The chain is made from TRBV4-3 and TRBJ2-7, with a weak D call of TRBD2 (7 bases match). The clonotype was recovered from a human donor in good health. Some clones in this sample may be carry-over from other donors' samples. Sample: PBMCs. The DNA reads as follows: TGCGCCAGCAGCCAAGTTATCGGCGGGGGCCCCTACGAGCAGTACTTC. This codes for CASSQVIGGGPYEQYF.